Below, 19 T cell receptor beta chains from the same sample are listed, as sequenced in a study of T cells in localized non-small cell lung cancer. TCRdb's copy holds only in-frame clones and misses some; the assay was immunoSEQ multiplex PCR. The top ten hold about 15% of the sample, which has some 50,000 clones, approximately 88% seen once. The sample in question was peripheral blood mononuclear cells, obtained before any cancer treatment. These TCRs come from a man aged 40-75 years with stage III lung adenocarcinoma.

The chain uses TRBV5-1 and TRBJ2-1; TRBD1 matches at 10 bases. CDR1 is SGHRS, CDR2 YFSETQ, per germline. This CDR3 region has 15 residues. J lost 7 bases, V lost 3 bases, and 7 bases had no gene match. CDR3 in DNA: TGCGCCAGCAGCTCGGGGGGACAGGGGAGGAATGAGCAGTTCTTC. This codes for CASSSGGQGRNEQFF. Supplemented by reference TRBV5-1 and TRBJ2-1, the full variable domain reads KAGVTQTPRYLIKTRGQQVTLSCSPISGHRSVSWYQQTPGQGLQFLFEYFSETQRNKGNFPGRFSGRQFSNSRSEMNVSTLELGDSALYLCASSSGGQGRNEQFFGPGTRLTVL.

The V and J genes are TRBV2 and TRBJ2-5, with a weak D call TRBD2 (6 bases). CDR1 and CDR2 from the germline V gene are SNHLY and FYNNEI. Trimming stripped 4 bases from V and 3 bases from J, with 6 bases between. The CDR3 contains 12 residues. The DNA of the CDR3 is TGTGCCAGCAGTGGGGAGGAAGAGACCCAGTACTTC. It specifies CASSGEEETQYF.

This clone appeared once. The J gene is TRBJ1-2, the V gene TRBV4-2; D ambiguous. V gave up 1 base and J gave up 4 bases, with 10 bases separating them. This CDR3 spans 14 amino acids. Germline V gene lookup returns CDR1 LGHNA and CDR2 YNFKEQ. CDR3 nucleotide sequence: TGTGCCAGCAGCCAAGCGGAGGGAGCCTATGGCTACACCTTC. It is translated as CASSQAEGAYGYTF.

CDR3 DNA: TGTGCCTGGAGTGTTCCCTCAGGGTTTACGTACCCCGGGGAGCTGTTTTTT. Protein: CAWSVPSGFTYPGELFF. This sequence joins TRBV30 and TRBJ2-2, with a weak D call TRBD1 (5 bases). Germline CDR1 reads GTSNPN; CDR2 reads SVGIG (reference sequence). This CDR3 contains 17 residues. V lost 0 bases and J lost 6, with 20 bases in between.

J is TRBJ1-5 and V is TRBV10-2; 8 bases are a match to TRBD1. The CDR3 spans 15 residues. Germline V lookup: CDR1 WSHSY, CDR2 SAAADI. J lost 6 bases, V lost 3 bases, and 7 bases had no gene match. CDR3 DNA sequence: TGCGCCAGCAGTGAAACAGGGGGAGGAGGTCAGCCCCAGCATTTT. Its protein is CASSETGGGGQPQHF.

This rearrangement joins TRBV5-1 to TRBJ2-3, with 10 bases that match TRBD1. Trimming cost V 4 bases and J 6 bases; bases outside gene matches: 2. The CDR3 runs to 13 residues. Germline V gene data show CDR1 as SGHRS and CDR2 as YFSETQ. CDR3 nucleotides: TGCGCCAGCAGCCCGGGACAGGGGGATACGCAGTATTTT. It specifies CASSPGQGDTQYF.

The V gene is TRBV11-3, the J gene TRBJ1-1, with a tentative D call TRBD1 (5 bases). Germline assignment: CDR1 SGHNT and CDR2 YENEEA. This CDR3 is built from 12 residues. Trimming took 2 bases from V and 9 from J, leaving 10 bases between them. The CDR3 DNA reads as TGTGCCAGCAGCTTATCCAACAGGAAAGCTTTCTTT. Its protein product is CASSLSNRKAFF.

This clone appeared a few times. V usage is TRBV2 and J usage is TRBJ1-1; D is undetermined. Germline values: CDR1 SNHLY, CDR2 FYNNEI. Trimming pared 2 bases from V and 1 base from J, leaving 5 bases between. The CDR3 is made up of 13 amino acids. Written as DNA, the CDR3 is TGTGCCAGCAGTGAACAATGGAACACTGAAGCTTTCTTT. Translated, it gives CASSEQWNTEAFF.

The sample holds a few counts of this clone. This sequence joins TRBV2 and TRBJ1-2; D unclear. Germline loops: CDR1 SNHLY, CDR2 FYNNEI. The CDR3 is made up of 10 amino acids. V was clipped by 5 bases and J by 7 bases, with 5 bases between them. This chain's CDR3 is CASSISGYTF. DNA of the CDR3: TGTGCCAGCAGTATATCTGGCTACACCTTC.

The rearrangement uses TRBV29-1 and TRBJ2-2, with D perhaps matching TRBD1 (5 bases). The germline V gene has CDR1 SQVTM and CDR2 ANQGSEA. With 6 bases removed from V and 5 bases from J, the gap between germline ends came to 13 bases. This CDR3 contains 13 residues. The CDR3 loop is CSVDRQQTGELFF. The CDR3 DNA reads TGCAGCGTCGATAGACAGCAGACCGGGGAGCTGTTTTTT.

The chain combines TRBV9 with TRBJ1-1; D perhaps matches TRBD1 (6 bases). With 6 bases removed from V and 5 bases from J, the gap between germline ends came to 14 bases. CDR1 and CDR2 (germline): SGDLS, YYNGEE. The CDR3 runs to 13 residues. CDR3 in DNA: TGTGCCAGCATGGGGGCGGGGAGTACTGAAGCTTTCTTT. This codes for CASMGAGSTEAFF.

CDR3 amino acids: CASSLEGRGPGYEQYF. In DNA, the CDR3 is TGTGCCAGCAGCTTGGAGGGCAGGGGCCCCGGTTACGAGCAGTACTTC. The chain uses TRBV5-6 and TRBJ2-7, with D maybe TRBD1 (6 bases). The CDR3 extends over 16 amino acids. Germline assignment: CDR1 SGHDT and CDR2 YYEEEE. V dropped 0 bases and J dropped 4 bases, with 17 bases sitting between them.

This clone has a handful of counts. The CDR3 is CASSQRLADYSYTQYF. As DNA, the CDR3 is TGTGCCAGCAGCCAAAGACTAGCGGACTACAGTTATACGCAGTATTTT. The chain recombines TRBV28 with TRBJ2-3, with TRBD2 identical over 9 bases. The CDR3 consists of 16 residues. The trim removed 6 bases at V and 7 bases at J, leaving 14 bases unmatched. Germline V lookup: CDR1 MDHEN, CDR2 SYDVKM. The variable domain in full, completed from reference TRBV28 and TRBJ2-3, reads DVKVTQSSRYLVKRTGEKVFLECVQDMDHENMFWYRQDPGLGLRLIYFSYDVKMKEKGDIPEGYSVSREKKERFSLILESASTNQTSMYLCASSQRLADYSYTQYFGPGTRLTVL.

The chain links TRBV19 to TRBJ2-3; weak D call: TRBD2 (6 bases). Trimming took 7 bases from V and 3 from J, leaving 11 bases between them. Germline V gene lookup returns CDR1 LNHDA and CDR2 SQIVND (reference sequence). The CDR3 sequence is 13 residues long. The CDR3 DNA sequence: TGTGCCAGTAAGGCGGGGAGGACAGATACGCAGTATTTT. Its protein product is CASKAGRTDTQYF.

V usage is TRBV29-1 and J usage is TRBJ2-3; 15 bases are shared with TRBD2. CDR1 SQVTM and CDR2 ANQGSEA come from the germline V gene. The J segment lost 1 base and the V segment lost 5 bases, leaving 13 bases of the junction unmatched. This CDR3 is 19 amino acids long. The CDR3 DNA is TGCAGCGTTATAGAATCGGGACTAGCGGGGGGACGAGGCACAGATACGCAGTATTTT. This codes for CSVIESGLAGGRGTDTQYF.

The gene calls are TRBV2 and TRBJ2-7; possibly TRBD1 for D (5 bases). Trimming removed 7 bases from V and 1 base from J, with 8 bases in between. Germline values: CDR1 SNHLY, CDR2 FYNNEI. The CDR3 is 12 amino acids. The CDR3 loop reads CASMKGSYEQYF. As DNA, the CDR3 is TGTGCCAGCATGAAGGGGTCCTACGAGCAGTACTTC. The whole variable domain, remainder taken from reference TRBV2 and TRBJ2-7, is EPEVTQTPSHQVTQMGQEVILRCVPISNHLYFYWYRQILGQKVEFLVSFYNNEISEKSEIFDDQFSVERPDGSNFTLKIRSTKLEDSAMYFCASMKGSYEQYFGPGTRLTVT.

This rearrangement joins TRBV7-2 to TRBJ2-4; 11 bases are a match to TRBD1. This CDR3 is built from 14 residues. V lost 7 bases, J lost 8 bases, and 7 bases stayed unmatched. Germline values: CDR1 SGHTA, CDR2 FQGNSA. The CDR3 protein is CASTKDRGQYIQYF. CDR3 bases: TGTGCCAGCACCAAGGACAGGGGGCAGTACATTCAGTACTTC.

The CDR3 spells CASSPQGSTNSPLHF. In nucleotides, the CDR3 is TGTGCCAGCTCACCCCAGGGCTCCACGAATTCACCCCTCCACTTT. The chain is built from TRBV18 and TRBJ1-6; D is possibly TRBD1 (5 bases). Trimming took 3 bases from V and 7 from J, leaving 13 bases between them. Germline CDR1 reads KGHSH; CDR2 reads LQKENI. The CDR3 is 15 amino acids.

This clone has only a few counts. The chain recombines TRBV14 with TRBJ1-1; D is uncertain. This CDR3 contains 17 residues. V shed 3 bases and J shed 0 bases, with 17 bases lying between them. Germline V lookup: CDR1 SGHDN, CDR2 FVKESK. In nucleotides, the CDR3 is TGTGCCAGCAGCCAGTTCCGGGTTTCGACCCTGAACACTGAAGCTTTCTTT. This sequence encodes CASSQFRVSTLNTEAFF.